The clone carrying this T cell receptor (beta chain) has at least ten counts. What it binds is not known. V gave up 4 bases and J gave up 4 bases, with 15 bases separating them. This CDR3 contains 15 residues. Germline loops: CDR1 MDHEN, CDR2 SYDVKM. These data originate in a study of T cell repertoires in cytomegalovirus infection. For the study at large: CMV infection and matching HLA type were both indicated by public TCR beta signatures. Whole-study results and caveats: Ex vivo responses were dominated by HLA-C-restricted CMV-specific TCR beta clonotypes. Summed frequency of shared TCR beta families picked out CMV carriers who also had the relevant HLA.

TCRdb re-analysed the reads in MiXCR, keeping a single row per CDR3 protein. The table lists around 190,000 distinct CDR3 sequences, approximately 15% of them singletons, with roughly a quarter in the top ten. This chain joins TRBV28 and TRBJ2-3; D perhaps matches TRBD2 (5 bases). The TCR comes from a human donor in good health (CMV status not recorded). Some clones in this sample may be carry-over from other donors' samples. Specimen: PBMCs. Written as DNA, the CDR3 is TGTGCCAGCAGTTCACTAGTCGGTATCGCAGATACGCAGTATTTT. Protein: CASSSLVGIADTQYF.